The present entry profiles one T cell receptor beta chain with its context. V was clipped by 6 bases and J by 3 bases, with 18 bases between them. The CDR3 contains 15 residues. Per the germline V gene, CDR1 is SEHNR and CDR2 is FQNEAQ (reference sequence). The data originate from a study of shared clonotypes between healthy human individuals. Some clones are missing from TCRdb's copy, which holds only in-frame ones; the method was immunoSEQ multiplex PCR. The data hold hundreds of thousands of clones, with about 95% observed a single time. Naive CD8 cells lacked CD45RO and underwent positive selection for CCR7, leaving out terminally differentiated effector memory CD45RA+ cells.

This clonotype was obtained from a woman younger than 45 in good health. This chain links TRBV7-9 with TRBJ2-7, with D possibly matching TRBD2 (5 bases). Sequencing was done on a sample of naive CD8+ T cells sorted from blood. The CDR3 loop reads CASREGENWGYEQYF. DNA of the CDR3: TGTGCCAGCAGAGAGGGAGAAAACTGGGGCTACGAGCAGTACTTC. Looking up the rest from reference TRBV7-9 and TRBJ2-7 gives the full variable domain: DTGVSQNPRHKITKRGQNVTFRCDPISEHNRLYWYRQTLGQGPEFLTYFQNEAQLEKSRLLSDRFSAERPKGSFSTLEIQRTEQGDSAMYLCASREGENWGYEQYFGPGTRLTVT.